A selection of T cell receptor beta chains follows, all from one sample in a study of cytomegalovirus exposure and HLA in healthy donors. Profiled with immunoSEQ multiplex PCR; TCRdb holds only in-frame clones, not every one. This sample has 100,000 to 150,000 clones; 60% to 80% occur once, and the top ten carry about 1%. The sequenced material came from PBMCs. Every receptor here comes from a woman aged 55-75 years in good health and CMV-seronegative. The CDR3 runs from the conserved cysteine through the conserved F or W. Each record gives: CDR3 DNA, CDR3 protein, CDR3 length, J gene, V gene, D gene, clone size. A D gene is named only where the DNA matches it firmly. Clone size, where shown, is once, few, many, or a class for clones that have expanded.

cdr3_nt: TGTGCCAGCAGTGACTCGGGCACCCGGGGCTATGGCTACACCTTC
cdr3_aa: CASSDSGTRGYGYTF
cdr3_length: 15
j_call: TRBJ1-2
v_call: TRBV6-4
d_call: .
clone_size: .

cdr3_nt: TGTGCCAGCAGTTTTGGTAGCGGAACCTACGAGCAGTACTTC
cdr3_aa: CASSFGSGTYEQYF
cdr3_length: 14
j_call: TRBJ2-7
v_call: TRBV28
d_call: .
clone_size: .

cdr3_nt: TGTGCCAGCAGCGTAGCCAGGGGTGATTCACCCCTCCACTTT
cdr3_aa: CASSVARGDSPLHF
cdr3_length: 14
j_call: TRBJ1-6
v_call: TRBV9
d_call: .
clone_size: .

cdr3_nt: TGCAGCGTTGACAGAACAGGGGATGGCACCGGGGAGCTGTTTTTT
cdr3_aa: CSVDRTGDGTGELFF
cdr3_length: 15
j_call: TRBJ2-2
v_call: TRBV29-1
d_call: TRBD1
clone_size: .

cdr3_nt: TGTGCCAGCAGCCGTAGCAGAAACTCCTATAATTCACCCCTCCACTTT
cdr3_aa: CASSRSRNSYNSPLHF
cdr3_length: 16
j_call: TRBJ1-6
v_call: TRBV4-2
d_call: .
clone_size: few

cdr3_nt: TGTGCCACCCAAGGGGGCCAGGGGAACCCAGATACGCAGTATTTT
cdr3_aa: CATQGGQGNPDTQYF
cdr3_length: 15
j_call: TRBJ2-3
v_call: TRBV2
d_call: TRBD1
clone_size: .

cdr3_nt: TGCGCCAGCAGCTTGGCCTCGGGAACCGACGAGCAGTACTTC
cdr3_aa: CASSLASGTDEQYF
cdr3_length: 14
j_call: TRBJ2-7
v_call: TRBV5-1
d_call: .
clone_size: .

cdr3_nt: TGTGCCAGCAGGGGACAGGGGGCTGGGGACACTGAAGCTTTCTTT
cdr3_aa: CASRGQGAGDTEAFF
cdr3_length: 15
j_call: TRBJ1-1
v_call: TRBV6-5
d_call: TRBD1
clone_size: .

cdr3_nt: TGTGCCAGCAGCCCCAGGGACAGGGGATCTTACACTGAAGCTTTCTTT
cdr3_aa: CASSPRDRGSYTEAFF
cdr3_length: 16
j_call: TRBJ1-1
v_call: TRBV5-5
d_call: TRBD1
clone_size: few

cdr3_nt: TGCGCCAGCAGCTTGGGTCAGGGGGCAAGGGCTTTCTTT
cdr3_aa: CASSLGQGARAFF
cdr3_length: 13
j_call: TRBJ1-1
v_call: TRBV5-1
d_call: TRBD1
clone_size: .

cdr3_nt: TGTGCCAGCCACCGGACTAGCGGATACGAGCAGTACTTC
cdr3_aa: CASHRTSGYEQYF
cdr3_length: 13
j_call: TRBJ2-7
v_call: TRBV28
d_call: TRBD2
clone_size: .

cdr3_nt: TGTGCCAGCAGCGTAGGGGTAGCGGGGGGGGGAGATACGCAGTATTTT
cdr3_aa: CASSVGVAGGGDTQYF
cdr3_length: 16
j_call: TRBJ2-3
v_call: TRBV9
d_call: TRBD2
clone_size: .